The following is a T cell receptor (beta chain) sequence with its context. V was clipped by 2 bases and J by 8 bases; unmatched bases: 7. This CDR3 has 16 residues. The data derive from a study of CD8+CD57+ T cells in acquired aplastic anemia. Researchers used genomic DNA as the template to profile TCR beta VDJ and CDR3. TCRdb redid the calling of the reads with MiXCR, one entry per CDR3 protein. The sample includes 180,000 or so distinct CDR3 sequences, around 45% of them seen just once. The chain uses TRBV12-3 or TRBV12-4 and TRBJ2-2; 11 bases line up with TRBD1. Sample: sorted CD4+, CD8+, or CD8+CD57+ T cells (not recorded which) from PBMCs. The receptor was derived from a human donor in good health. The CDR3 DNA reads TGTGCCAGCAGTTTATTCCGGGACAGGGGGGCAGGGGAGCTGTTTTTT. The encoded protein is CASSLFRDRGAGELFF.